The clone carrying this T cell receptor (beta chain) has only one observation. Its antigen remains unknown. At one end, the junction sequence differs from germline, possibly due to a read error. These data belong to a study of tumor and adjacent non-tumor tissue in lung cancer. Overall study context: Stage I to III disease affected approximately 11 men and 5 women aged about 31 to 80.

TCRbeta libraries were built with three rounds of nested PCR, modified from ARM-PCR. MiXCR, run by TCRdb on the multiplex PCR reads, gives a single entry per CDR3 protein. Here the sample spans 65,000 to 90,000 distinct CDR3 sequences, 55% to 70% being singletons. No cell sorting was done before RNA was extracted from the tissue. General study results and limits: Top 100 clones took a larger repertoire share in normal lung. Higher tumor TCR diversity was associated with shorter survival.

Sample: lung tumor tissue. The sequence was obtained from a woman aged 70-85 years with non-small cell lung cancer.

CDR3 in amino acids: CASNYLIGTRGGNGYTF. The CDR3 nucleotides are TGTGCCAGCAATTACTTAATCGGAACGCGAGGGGGTAATGGCTACACCTTC. The rearrangement joins TRBV6-6 to TRBJ1-2; D perhaps matches TRBD1 (6 bases). Looked up from germline, CDR1 is MNHNY and CDR2 is SVGAGI (reference sequence). This CDR3 spans 17 amino acids.